Listed below are T cell receptor beta chains from one sample, sequenced in a study of cytomegalovirus exposure and HLA in healthy donors. Clones were sequenced by immunoSEQ multiplex PCR, and TCRdb holds only the in-frame ones, with some missing. This table has about 150,000 clones, more than 65% appearing once. Sequencing was carried out using PBMCs. The receptors originated from a man in his fifties in good health and CMV-seropositive. The CDR3 runs from the conserved cysteine through the conserved F or W. The D gene is left open where the match is weak. Clone size is shown for a subset of rows, as once, few, many or a class of expanded clone.

clone size	D gene	V gene	J gene	CDR3 protein	CDR3 DNA
NA	TRBD2	TRBV5-4	TRBJ2-3	CASSRWVKAGGTDTQYF	TGTGCCAGCAGCCGTTGGGTTAAGGCGGGGGGCACAGATACGCAGTATTTT
NA	NA	TRBV14	TRBJ1-3	CASSLRQGSGNTIYF	TGTGCCAGCAGCCTCCGGCAGGGCTCTGGAAACACCATATATTTT
NA	TRBD1	TRBV25-1	TRBJ1-6	CASVGQGRSPLHF	TGTGCCAGCGTGGGACAGGGGAGATCACCCCTCCACTTT
NA	NA	TRBV5-6	TRBJ1-2	CASSVGRIIVYGYTF	TGTGCCAGCAGCGTGGGAAGAATTATAGTCTATGGCTACACCTTC
NA	TRBD1	TRBV13	TRBJ1-2	CASSARDRGDGYTF	TGTGCCAGCAGCGCCCGGGACAGGGGAGATGGCTACACCTTC
NA	NA	TRBV6-1	TRBJ1-2	CASSERGPNYGYTF	TGTGCCAGCAGTGAAAGGGGCCCTAACTATGGCTACACCTTC
NA	NA	TRBV18	TRBJ1-5	CASSPIGITGSQPQHF	TGTGCCAGCTCACCAATAGGGATAACAGGGTCTCAGCCCCAGCATTTT
NA	NA	TRBV5-6	TRBJ2-3	CASSLVGRTDTQYF	TGTGCCAGCAGCTTGGTTGGCCGCACAGATACGCAGTATTTT
NA	TRBD1	TRBV5-1	TRBJ1-1	CASSLGDSLMNTEAFF	TGCGCCAGCAGCTTGGGGGACAGCCTAATGAACACTGAAGCTTTCTTT
once	NA	TRBV7-9	TRBJ1-4	CASSHFWISPTGLGEKLFF	TGTGCCAGCAGCCATTTTTGGATTTCGCCGACAGGTCTGGGTGAAAAACTGTTTTTT
NA	NA	TRBV5-4	TRBJ1-1	CASSLAQGQTEAFF	TGTGCCAGCAGCTTGGCCCAGGGTCAAACTGAAGCTTTCTTT
NA	NA	TRBV9	TRBJ2-2	CASSTGTRTGELFF	TGTGCCAGCAGCACCGGGACTCGGACCGGGGAGCTGTTTTTT
NA	TRBD2	TRBV12-5	TRBJ2-5	CASGGRGWETQYF	TGTGCTAGTGGGGGGAGGGGCTGGGAGACCCAGTACTTC
few	NA	TRBV28	TRBJ2-3	CASSLSAAADTQYF	TGTGCCAGCAGCCTCAGTGCTGCTGCAGATACGCAGTATTTT
once	TRBD1	TRBV6-5	TRBJ2-5	CASSSGQGISETQYF	TGTGCCAGCAGCTCCGGACAGGGGATTTCGGAGACCCAGTACTTC
NA	TRBD2	TRBV14	TRBJ2-2	CASSQEIGLGTGELFF	TGTGCCAGCAGCCAAGAAATTGGACTAGGCACCGGGGAGCTGTTTTTT
NA	NA	TRBV2	TRBJ1-1	CASRETEDPFF	TGTGCCAGCAGGGAGACAGAGGACCCTTTCTTT
NA	NA	TRBV5-4	TRBJ1-2	CASSLGATGYTF	TGTGCCAGCAGCTTGGGGGCAACCGGCTACACCTTC
once	NA	TRBV5-4	TRBJ2-2	CASTQGNTGELFF	TGTGCCAGCACACAGGGGAACACCGGGGAGCTGTTTTTT
NA	TRBD1	TRBV18	TRBJ2-5	CASSRSTGAAVGQYF	TGTGCCAGCTCACGGTCGACAGGGGCAGCAGTGGGCCAGTACTTC
once	NA	TRBV27	TRBJ1-2	CASTVRAANYGYTF	TGTGCCAGCACGGTCAGGGCAGCTAACTATGGCTACACCTTC
NA	TRBD1	TRBV4-1	TRBJ1-3	CASSRSGTGGSGNTIYF	TGCGCCAGCAGCCGATCCGGGACAGGGGGATCTGGAAACACCATATATTTT
few	TRBD2	TRBV4-1	TRBJ2-3	CASSQFVGLAGSGDTQYF	TGCGCCAGCAGCCAATTTGTTGGACTAGCGGGGTCTGGGGATACGCAGTATTTT